Reported below is one T cell receptor beta chain. No antigen is known for it. This specimen comes from a study of response to subunit inactivated influenza vaccine. TCRdb recomputed calls from the RT-PCR reads with MiXCR, one row per CDR3 protein. The table includes about 500,000 distinct CDR3 sequences, 15% to 20% detected once. Broader study findings: Authors suggested seasonal influenza vaccinations each recruit few new T cells.

V was shortened by 1 base and J by 8 bases, with 14 bases between the two germline ends. Germline V gene data show CDR1 as SEHNR and CDR2 as FQNEAQ (reference sequence). The CDR3 covers 14 residues. This sequence joins TRBV7-9 and TRBJ2-5; D may be TRBD2 (6 bases). The receptor was isolated from a man between 50 and 75 years old who received an inactivated influenza vaccine. The sample consisted of CD4+ T cells sorted from PBMCs, taken less than 30 months after vaccination. CDR3 residues: CASSLVVTRATQYF. For the CDR3, the DNA is TGTGCCAGCAGCTTAGTAGTGACTAGAGCCACCCAGTACTTC.